Included here is one T cell receptor beta chain sequence, with context. No antigen is known for it. Base qualities are not recorded, but no much larger clone differs from it by a single base. V and J are truncated by 2 bases and 0 bases respectively, leaving an intervening sequence of 8 bases. The CDR3 runs 15 residues from the cysteine to the phenylalanine. Only the CDR3 part of the read is kept: 45 bases, read in frame from the first base. According to the germline V gene, CDR1 reads SGHVS and CDR2 reads FNYEAQ. TCRbeta CDR3 regions were amplified from genomic DNA by means of the immunoSEQ Assay, a bias-controlled multiplex PCR. The source study handled its data this way. Nucleated cell counts per sample were estimated from amplification of reference gene primers within the assay. Sequence reads were collapsed and filtered to measure the absolute abundance of every unique TCRbeta CDR3 rearrangement. For each sample, productive Simpson clonality was calculated by taking the square root of Simpson's diversity index across productive rearrangements. TCRdb provides this immuneACCESS table in a form limited to in-frame rearrangements. Some clones are lacking; in checked studies, under half of them reflect an unresolved V gene, and why the rest are absent is not known. The V and J calls and clone size are taken from that table; D and trimming were inferred from the DNA. Present in this sample are 200,000 or so clones, over 75% of which were seen just once. The ten top clones hold around 5.7% of the sample.

The data belong to a study of blood T cell repertoires in COVID-19 (dated by TCRdb to 2020 to 2022). Background on the whole study: Collaborator samples came from the United States, Italy and Spain and covered acute and convalescent phases of COVID-19. The prospective study material was composed of cDNA or gDNA derived from T cells, B-cell-depleted T cells, or PBMCs. The dataset comprised deeply sampled blood TCRbeta repertoires from subjects exposed to, actively infected with, or recovered from COVID-19. The repertoires were released in a freely available public database meant as a resource for research on the immune response to SARS-CoV-2. Samples were obtained from the ongoing ImmuneRACE study (first 160 participants) and from 1,254 subjects provided by 6 global collaborators. The sample metadata nearly always contained a de-identified subject ID, COVID-19 status, age in years and sex. Where available, HLA class I and class II types were taken from metadata supplied by the sample provider and were not determined by assay-based typing.

The paper as a whole reports these results and caveats: The amount of clinical and demographic metadata varied by source and participant and was provided uncurated.

Each collaborating institution followed its own protocols to collect whole blood in K2EDTA tubes. For TCRbeta analysis, collaborators shipped samples in one of three forms: frozen whole blood, isolated PBMCs, or DNA extracted from either of those sample types. The origin of this receptor is a man older than 75 with acute or convalescent COVID-19. The V and J segments used are TRBV7-6 and TRBJ2-1; no D gene is confidently identified. The specimen was peripheral blood. Here the CDR3 is given as CASSLTSVSYNEQFF. In nucleotide form, the sequence is TGTGCCAGCAGCTTAACTTCGGTCTCCTACAATGAGCAGTTCTTC.